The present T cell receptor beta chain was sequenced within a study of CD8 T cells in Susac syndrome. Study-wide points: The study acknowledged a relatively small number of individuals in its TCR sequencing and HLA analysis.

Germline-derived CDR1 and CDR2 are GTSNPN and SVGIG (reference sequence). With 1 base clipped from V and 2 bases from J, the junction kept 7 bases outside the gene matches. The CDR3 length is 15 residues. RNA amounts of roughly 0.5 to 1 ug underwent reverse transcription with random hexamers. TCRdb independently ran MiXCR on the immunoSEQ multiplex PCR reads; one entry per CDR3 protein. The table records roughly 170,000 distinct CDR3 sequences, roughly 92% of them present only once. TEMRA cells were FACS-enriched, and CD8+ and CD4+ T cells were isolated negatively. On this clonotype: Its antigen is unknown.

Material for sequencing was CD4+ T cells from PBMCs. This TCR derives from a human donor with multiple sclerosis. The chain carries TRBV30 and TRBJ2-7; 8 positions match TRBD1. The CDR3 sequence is CAWSGGRGLPYEQYF. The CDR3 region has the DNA TGTGCCTGGAGTGGCGGCAGGGGGCTACCCTACGAGCAGTACTTC.